This TCR beta chain was recovered during a study of technical replicates of blood from a few donors (dated by TCRdb to the late 2010s). To note about this clone: What antigen it recognizes has not been identified. No base quality values were provided; no much bigger clone lies one nucleotide off.

The cysteine opens and the phenylalanine closes a CDR3 of 15 amino acids. Just the 45-base CDR3 DNA is kept, in frame starting at base 1. The germline V gene specifies ENHRY as CDR1 and SYGVKD as CDR2. Trimming removed 2 bases from V and 7 bases from J; the gene matches leave 7 bases unexplained. Library creation used the immunoSEQ multiplex PCR assay. TCRdb provides this immuneACCESS table in a form limited to in-frame rearrangements. Some clones are lacking; in checked studies, under half of them reflect an unresolved V gene, and why the rest are absent is not known. Here the sample has about 79,000 clones; 90% to 95% occur a single time. 0.25% to 0.3% of the sample is taken by the ten largest.

The V and J genes are TRBV10-3 and TRBJ2-1, and 8 bases in between align with TRBD2. The sequencing input was T cells isolated from PBMCs. The TCR comes from a human donor in good health. The DNA is TGTGCCATCAGTGAGGTGCGGGAGGAGGGGAATGAGCAGTTCTTC. The resulting protein is CAISEVREEGNEQFF.